Listed here are 2 T cell receptor beta chains from one sample, sequenced in a study of blood T cells in healthy people across ages. Next came a second PCR, run for about 7 to 12 cycles, which used a sample-barcoded 5' primer along with a J-beta primer mix. TCRdb used MiXCR to reprocess the 5' RACE reads, holding one entry per CDR3 protein. This table has 910,000 or so distinct CDR3 sequences, roughly 51% appearing once. The sequenced material came from blood. These receptor sequences come from an older woman in good health.

The chain joins TRBV2 to TRBJ2-1, with D perhaps given as TRBD1 or TRBD2 (5 bases each). Trimming took off 6 bases at V and 12 bases at J, with 15 bases between the two ends. This CDR3 comprises 12 residues. Looked up from germline, CDR1 is SNHLY and CDR2 is FYNNEI. This chain's CDR3 is CASRPGPPAQFF. As DNA, the CDR3 is TGTGCCAGCAGGCCGGGACCCCCCGCGCAGTTCTTC.

The chain carries TRBV7-7 and TRBJ2-5; a possible D gene is TRBD2 (5 bases). V shed 5 bases and J shed 5 bases, with 15 bases lying between them. The CDR3 covers 14 residues. Germline CDR1 reads SSHAT; CDR2 reads FNYEAQ (reference sequence). CDR3 sequence: CASSVAGLRETQYF. CDR3 bases: TGTGCCAGCAGCGTCGCGGGTTTGAGGGAGACCCAGTACTTC.